This section outlines one T cell receptor beta chain sequence together with its context. The antigen remains undetermined. With V trimmed by 1 base and J by 5 bases, 3 bases remained unmatched. This CDR3 is built from 15 residues. Per the germline V gene, CDR1 is LNHNV and CDR2 is YYDKDF (reference sequence). The PCR made use of 60 Vbeta and 13 Jbeta primers. The data were produced by immunoSEQ multiplex PCR, yet TCRdb's version contains in-frame clones alone and is incomplete. Of about 120,000 clones in the sample, around 70% were seen once. This entry comes from a study of cytomegalovirus exposure and HLA in healthy donors. Study outcomes and limitations: Roughly uniform depth of sequencing across donors was assumed in presence/absence analyses. Cytomegalovirus association was assigned to about 150 TCR beta chains.

The source is a woman aged 18-29 years in good health and CMV-seronegative. This chain joins TRBV15 and TRBJ1-5; 9 bases are shared with TRBD1. Material: PBMCs. The DNA for the CDR3 is TGTGCCACCAGCAGAGGGGACAGGGATTATCAGCCCCAGCATTTT. Its protein is CATSRGDRDYQPQHF.